The source of this T cell receptor beta chain is a study of T cell responses to AZD1222 COVID-19 vaccine. Across the study: Combined were second doses at about 4 or about 12 weeks. Overall study results and limits: Repertoires were obtained only post-peak T cell response. After two AZD1222 doses, spike-specific TCR breadth and depth rose versus day 0.

Germline CDR1 LNHNV, CDR2 YYDKDF (reference sequence). The CDR3 loop spans 13 amino acids. J was trimmed by 5 bases and V by 7 bases; bases with no gene match: 5. About this clone itself: Antigen unknown.

The method was immunoSEQ multiplex PCR; TCRdb's version includes in-frame clones alone and lacks a portion of them. The sample holds some 30,000 clones, 80% to 90% seen once. The sample here was peripheral blood, taken on day 0 of AZD1222 vaccination. The chain joins TRBV15 to TRBJ2-7; 10 nucleotides align to TRBD1. This receptor was taken from an adult in good health. For the CDR3, the DNA is TGTGCCACCAAGGACAGGGGGTATGACGAGCAGTACTTC. Protein sequence: CATKDRGYDEQYF.